Given below is one T cell receptor beta chain in context. Per the original data handling: Quantification of nucleated cells was approximated via reference gene primer amplification. TCRdb's table, derived via immunoSEQ multiplex PCR, lists solely in-frame clones and lacks some. Clone size and the V and J calls come from that table; the DNA yielded D and trimming. The profile shows about 250,000 clones, more than 70% of them singletons. The junction had 4 bases not matched to a gene; V was cut back by 4 bases and J by 3 bases. Germline loops: CDR1 KGHSH, CDR2 LQKENI. This CDR3 has 14 residues. This sample was taken from a study of blood T cell repertoires in COVID-19. The wider study: PBMCs, B-cell-depleted T cells, or T cells provided the cDNA or gDNA that made up the material.

The material sequenced was peripheral blood. The clonotype comes from a man aged 80 or over with acute or convalescent COVID-19. The V call is TRBV18, the J call TRBJ2-7, with TRBD1 matching 9 bases. The DNA for the CDR3 is TGTGCCAGCTCACAAGAGACAGGGGGCTACGAGCAGTACTTC. Protein: CASSQETGGYEQYF.